The 30 T cell receptor beta chains in this list originate from one sample, sequenced in a study of blood T cell repertoires in COVID-19. Libraries were prepared by immunoSEQ multiplex PCR; TCRdb keeps only in-frame clonotypes and omits some of them. The sample has 70,000 or so clones, roughly 86% seen once; the top ten hold roughly 6.8%. Sequencing was performed on peripheral blood. These receptors were obtained from a woman between 50 and 59 years old with acute or convalescent COVID-19.

The sample holds many counts of this clone. The J gene is TRBJ1-1, the V gene TRBV9; 12 positions agree with TRBD1. This CDR3 has 15 amino acids. Germline CDR1 SGDLS, CDR2 YYNGEE. The J segment lost 4 bases and the V segment lost 5 bases, leaving 6 bases of the junction unmatched. The CDR3 coding sequence is TGTGCCAGCAGTCTGGGACAGGGGGCAATCACTGAAGCTTTCTTT. Its protein product is CASSLGQGAITEAFF.

V and J are TRBV5-8 and TRBJ1-2, with 7 bases matching TRBD1. The CDR3 runs 16 residues. Germline lookup yields CDR1 SGHTS and CDR2 YDEGEE. J was trimmed by 2 bases and V by 4 bases; bases with no gene match: 11. Here the CDR3 reads CASSPRQGRGNYGYTF. For the CDR3, the DNA is TGTGCCAGCAGCCCGAGACAGGGTAGGGGGAACTATGGCTACACCTTC.

V and J are TRBV6-1 and TRBJ1-6; the match to TRBD1 covers 10 bases. The CDR3 loop spans 15 amino acids. Germline assignment: CDR1 MNHNS and CDR2 SASEGT. J gave up 13 bases and V 3 bases, and 9 bases lay outside the gene matches. This CDR3 is CASSDPTGGESPLHF. In nucleotides, the CDR3 is TGTGCCAGCAGTGACCCGACAGGGGGCGAATCCCCCCTCCACTTT.

This clone was counted a few times. The chain employs TRBV4-1 and TRBJ2-5; weak D call: TRBD1 (6 bases). The CDR3 sequence is 14 residues long. V lost 1 base, J lost 3 bases, and 9 bases lay in between. Germline-derived CDR1 and CDR2 are MGHRA and YSYEKL. The CDR3 loop reads CASSQGGREETQYF. The CDR3 DNA follows: TGCGCCAGCAGCCAAGGGGGGCGGGAAGAGACCCAGTACTTC.

V gene TRBV19 combines with J gene TRBJ1-5, with 8 bases fitting TRBD1. The J segment lost 13 bases and the V segment lost 5 bases, leaving 4 bases of the junction unmatched. Germline-derived CDR1 and CDR2 are LNHDA and SQIVND (reference sequence). The CDR3 consists of 11 residues. CDR3 sequence reads: CASSDRGTQHF. CDR3 sequence (DNA): TGTGCCAGTAGTGACAGGGGAACGCAGCATTTT.

The genes are TRBV4-2 and TRBJ1-1, with D possibly being TRBD1 (6 bases). This CDR3 region has 14 residues. The germline V gene encodes CDR1 LGHNA and CDR2 YNFKEQ. Between the trimmed V and J ends, which lost 4 bases and 0 bases, there was a span of 9 bases. The CDR3 sequence: CASSLYRVNTEAFF. The CDR3 region has the DNA TGTGCCAGCAGCCTCTACAGGGTGAACACTGAAGCTTTCTTT.

The chain combines TRBV10-2 with TRBJ2-4, with 9 bases identical to TRBD2. The J segment lost 8 bases and the V segment lost 6 bases, leaving 11 bases of the junction unmatched. CDR1 is WSHSY and CDR2 is SAAADI in the germline V gene. The CDR3 contains 15 residues. The chain's CDR3 is CASRTASGEGDIQYF. The CDR3 region has the DNA TGCGCCAGCAGAACGGCTAGCGGGGAGGGGGACATTCAGTACTTC.

The gene calls are TRBV18 and TRBJ1-1; 8 positions match TRBD1. The V gene end was trimmed by 6 bases and the J gene end by 4 bases; junction bases not matched to a gene: 7. This CDR3 is built from 14 residues. CDR1 and CDR2 (germline): KGHSH, LQKENI. CDR3 sequence (DNA): TGTGCCAGCTCGATCGACAGGGGAGGCACTGAAGCTTTCTTT. This encodes CASSIDRGGTEAFF.

The rearrangement joins TRBV9 to TRBJ1-2; tentative D call: TRBD1 (6 bases). Germline V gene lookup returns CDR1 SGDLS and CDR2 YYNGEE. The CDR3 consists of 15 residues. V lost 3 bases and J lost 8, with 20 bases in between. CDR3 residues: CASSANREGPAGYTF. For the CDR3, the DNA is TGTGCCAGCAGCGCCAACAGGGAGGGACCAGCCGGCTACACCTTC.

The CDR3 here is CASSREPGDDQPQHF. The CDR3 DNA follows: TGTGCCAGCAGCCGGGAACCAGGGGATGATCAGCCCCAGCATTTT. The J gene is TRBJ1-5, the V gene TRBV7-2; D perhaps matches TRBD1 (6 bases). This CDR3 contains 15 residues. Germline CDR1 SGHTA, CDR2 FQGNSA. V was shortened by 5 bases and J by 5 bases, with 16 bases between the two germline ends.

The chain carries TRBV3-1 (or the pseudogene TRBV3-2) and TRBJ1-1; 7 nucleotides match TRBD1. The CDR3 is made up of 15 amino acids. CDR1 and CDR2 (germline): LGHDT, YNNKEL (reference sequence). Trimming at V came to 3 bases and at J to 8 bases, leaving 12 bases not matched to a gene. CDR3 sequence: CASSHSYRTDREAFF. CDR3 bases: TGTGCCAGCAGCCATTCTTATCGGACGGACAGGGAAGCTTTCTTT.

The chain joins TRBV2 to TRBJ1-2; D unclear. The CDR3 spans 12 residues. The V end was cut by 6 bases, the J end by 5 bases, with 10 bases between. Germline V gene data show CDR1 as SNHLY and CDR2 as FYNNEI. The CDR3 DNA reads TGTGCCAGCAGGAGAAGTTTATATGGCTACACCTTC. Translating it yields CASRRSLYGYTF.

The rearrangement uses TRBV4-3 and TRBJ1-4, with D unresolved. The ends were cut back, 1 base at V and 8 bases at J, with 14 bases in the middle. The CDR3 covers 15 residues. Germline V gives CDR1 LGHNA, CDR2 YSLEER. The CDR3 DNA is TGCGCCAGCAGCCAAGCGGTCCCGCCGGGAGAAAAACTGTTTTTT. Protein sequence: CASSQAVPPGEKLFF.

The chain recombines TRBV6-5 with TRBJ2-1; 8 bases agree with TRBD1. The germline V gene encodes CDR1 MNHEY and CDR2 SVGAGI. The CDR3 has 15 amino acids. Trimming took 2 bases from V and 4 from J; bases not matched to a gene: 4. CDR3 DNA: TGTGCCAGCAGTTACGTCAGGGGGCAATACAATGAGCAGTTCTTC. This gives the protein CASSYVRGQYNEQFF.

The chain joins TRBV27 to TRBJ2-7; 7 bases line up with TRBD2. V gave up 5 bases and J gave up 3 bases; unmatched junction bases: 13. The CDR3 has 16 residues. Germline CDR1 is MNHEY and CDR2 is SMNVEV (reference sequence). This CDR3 is CASSPTSMREIYEQYF. As DNA, the CDR3 is TGTGCCAGCAGTCCCACTTCGATGCGGGAGATCTACGAGCAGTACTTC.

This clone occurred once. V and J are TRBV10-3 and TRBJ1-5; D is uncertain. V was clipped by 3 bases and J by 3 bases, with 6 bases between them. Germline V lookup: CDR1 ENHRY, CDR2 SYGVKD. This CDR3 region has 13 residues. CDR3 in DNA: TGTGCCATCAGTGATCGGGTCAATCAGCCCCAGCATTTT. This translates into CAISDRVNQPQHF.

In DNA form, the CDR3 reads TGTGCCAGCAGTCCGACAGGGGTGGGCGGCTACACCTTC. As protein: CASSPTGVGGYTF. The chain employs TRBV7-3 and TRBJ1-2; 8 bases are shared with TRBD1. V gave up 6 bases and J gave up 8 bases; unmatched junction bases: 8. Germline CDR1 reads SGHTA; CDR2 reads FQGTGA. There are 13 residues in the CDR3. The full variable domain, in which reference TRBV7-3 and TRBJ1-2 provide the parts outside the CDR3, is GAGVSQTPSNKVTEKGKYVELRCDPISGHTALYWYRQSLGQGPEFLIYFQGTGAADDSGLPNDRFFAVRPEGSVSTLKIQRTERGDSAVYLCASSPTGVGGYTFGSGTRLTVV.

The rearrangement joins TRBV2 to TRBJ2-1; 15 bases agree with TRBD2. Germline V gene data show CDR1 as SNHLY and CDR2 as FYNNEI. The V and J ends lost 4 bases and 8 bases, in that order; junction bases with no gene match: 6. The CDR3 extends over 16 amino acids. CDR3 sequence: CASSGTSGGAQDEQFF. The CDR3 nucleotides read TGTGCCAGCAGTGGGACTAGCGGGGGGGCCCAGGATGAGCAGTTCTTC. The variable domain in full, completed from reference TRBV2 and TRBJ2-1, reads EPEVTQTPSHQVTQMGQEVILRCVPISNHLYFYWYRQILGQKVEFLVSFYNNEISEKSEIFDDQFSVERPDGSNFTLKIRSTKLEDSAMYFCASSGTSGGAQDEQFFGPGTRLTVL.

This clone was observed once. This rearrangement joins TRBV6-5 to TRBJ1-5; tentatively, D is TRBD1 (5 bases). The length of the CDR3 is 14 residues. Germline CDR1 and CDR2: MNHEY and SVGAGI. V was trimmed by 4 bases and J by 6 bases, leaving 13 bases between them. Written as DNA, the CDR3 is TGTGCCAGCAGTTTCGGCCCGGGGGTTCAGCCCCAGCATTTT. Residues: CASSFGPGVQPQHF.

The gene calls are TRBV19 and TRBJ1-5; a weak D match, TRBD1 (6 bases). From germline, CDR1 is LNHDA and CDR2 SQIVND (reference sequence). The CDR3 covers 14 residues. Trimming removed 9 bases at V and 5 bases at J, with 17 bases between. CDR3: CARSGQSRYQPQHF. The CDR3 DNA sequence: TGTGCCAGATCAGGACAGAGCAGATATCAGCCCCAGCATTTT. The entire variable domain, with the rest obtained from reference TRBV19 and TRBJ1-5, is as follows: DGGITQSPKYLFRKEGQNVTLSCEQNLNHDAMYWYRQDPGQGLRLIYYSQIVNDFQKGDIAEGYSVSREKKESFPLTVTSAQKNPTAFYLCARSGQSRYQPQHFGDGTRLSIL.

This clone was observed a single time. The rearrangement links TRBV4-1 to TRBJ1-2; 8 bases agree with TRBD1. With V trimmed by 2 bases and J by 3 bases, 11 bases remained unmatched. CDR1 is MGHRA, CDR2 YSYEKL, per germline. This CDR3 has 17 amino acids. The DNA for the CDR3 is TGCGCCAGCAGCCAATTTTTATCCGACAGGGGTGACTATGGCTACACCTTC. Protein sequence: CASSQFLSDRGDYGYTF.

This clone has just a few counts. V usage is TRBV3-1 (or the pseudogene TRBV3-2) and J usage is TRBJ2-7; 7 nucleotides agree with TRBD1. Germline trimming cut 5 bases from V and 3 bases from J; bases unmatched to any gene: 7. The CDR3 extends over 14 amino acids. In germline, CDR1 is LGHDT, CDR2 YNNKEL (reference sequence). Here the CDR3 DNA reads TGTGCCAGCAGCGGCACGACAGGGAGCTACGAGCAGTACTTC. This translates into CASSGTTGSYEQYF.

The chain is built from TRBV30 and TRBJ2-1; TRBD2 agrees at 10 bases. Germline trimming cut 1 base from V and 10 bases from J; bases unmatched to any gene: 7. The CDR3 covers 14 residues. The V gene's germline CDR1 is GTSNPN and CDR2 SVGIG (reference sequence). CDR3 protein: CAWSGGTSVEEQFF. CDR3 in DNA: TGTGCCTGGAGTGGGGGGACTAGCGTAGAAGAGCAGTTCTTC.

The chain recombines TRBV2 with TRBJ2-2; perhaps TRBD1 as D (6 bases). V was pared by 10 bases and J by 3 bases, with 12 bases between. The CDR3 covers 13 residues. Germline CDR1 is SNHLY and CDR2 is FYNNEI. The CDR3 DNA reads as TGTGCCACAGGGGTGGACTACACCGGGGAGCTGTTTTTT. It encodes CATGVDYTGELFF.

The chain links TRBV5-8 to TRBJ2-1; maybe TRBD2 (5 bases). V was clipped by 1 base and J by 7 bases, with 12 bases between them. Germline CDR1 reads SGHTS; CDR2 reads YDEGEE. The CDR3 consists of 14 residues. CDR3 loop: CASSLKPSGNEQFF. DNA for the CDR3: TGTGCCAGCAGCTTGAAGCCGTCGGGAAATGAGCAGTTCTTC.

The V call is TRBV4-1, the J call TRBJ1-4; 8 bases align to TRBD1. Trimming took 0 bases from V and 6 from J; bases not matched to a gene: 12. The CDR3 loop spans 18 amino acids. CDR1 and CDR2 (germline): MGHRA, YSYEKL. CDR3 sequence reads: CASSQDPTFRGQDEKLFF. The CDR3, as DNA: TGCGCCAGCAGCCAAGATCCCACCTTCAGGGGGCAGGATGAAAAACTGTTTTTT.

The chain carries TRBV28 and TRBJ1-5, with D possibly being TRBD1 (5 bases). Germline V CDR1 and CDR2: MDHEN, SYDVKM. V lost 5 bases and J 0 bases, leaving 17 bases between the germline ends. This CDR3 region has 17 residues. The CDR3 loop is CASSAPSGGNSNQPQHF. The DNA of the CDR3 is TGTGCCAGCAGTGCCCCCTCGGGGGGGAATAGCAATCAGCCCCAGCATTTT.

The V and J genes are TRBV29-1 and TRBJ2-5; 10 bases are a match to TRBD2. Trimming removed 6 bases from V and 6 bases from J; junction bases left unmatched: 16. This CDR3 has 16 residues. In germline, CDR1 is SQVTM, CDR2 ANQGSEA. CDR3 nucleotide sequence: TGCAGCGTGAGAATAGCGGGAGGTCTCTTCGGGCAGACCCAGTACTTC. Translated, it gives CSVRIAGGLFGQTQYF. The complete variable domain, with remaining parts taken from reference TRBV29-1 and TRBJ2-5, reads SAVISQKPSRDICQRGTSLTIQCQVDSQVTMMFWYRQQPGQSLTLIATANQGSEATYESGFVIDKFPISRPNLTFSTLTVSNMSPEDSSIYLCSVRIAGGLFGQTQYFGPGTRLLVL.

This clone was counted between two and nine times. Sequence at one end of the junction differs from germline and may be a read error. CDR3 in amino acids: CASSHSYEQYF. Here the CDR3 DNA reads TGTGCCAGCAGTCACTCCTACGAGCAGTACTTC. The chain joins TRBV6-2 or TRBV6-3 to TRBJ2-7; no definite D call. This CDR3 is built from 11 residues. Germline lookup yields CDR1 MNHEY and CDR2 SVGEGT.

The chain couples TRBV10-1 to TRBJ2-1; 11 nucleotides match TRBD2. V gave up 4 bases and J gave up 8 bases; unmatched junction bases: 10. Per germline, CDR1 WNHNN and CDR2 SYGVQD (reference sequence). The CDR3 sequence is 16 residues long. This CDR3 reads CASSGSSGGTRHEQFF. The DNA of the CDR3 is TGCGCCAGCAGTGGTTCTAGCGGGGGGACTAGACATGAGCAGTTCTTC.